A selection of T cell receptor beta chains follows, all from one sample in a study of vaccination and CD4 T cells after COVID-19. Which antigens these TCRs recognize remains unknown. TCRdb re-analysed the PCR reads in MiXCR, keeping a single row per CDR3 protein. Here the sample spans approximately 9,600 distinct CDR3 sequences, 30% being singletons. Sequencing input: CD4+ T cells from blood, cultured in vitro. The receptors stem from a human donor in good health. Each CDR3 is given with its conserved first and last residue. The order of the fields is J gene, D gene, clone size, V gene, CDR3 DNA, CDR3 protein. A D gene is named only where the DNA matches it firmly. Clone size is stated in some rows and not others, as once, few, many or a class when expanded.

J: TRBJ2-1
D: .
size: .
V: TRBV10-3
DNA: TGTGCCATCAGTGAGTCGGGGTGGGGTAATGAGCAGTTCTTC
CDR3: CAISESGWGNEQFF

J: TRBJ1-1
D: .
size: medium-sized
V: TRBV24-1
DNA: TGTGCCACCAGTGATGGTGTAAAAGGGGCTTTCTTT
CDR3: CATSDGVKGAFF

J: TRBJ1-6
D: TRBD1
size: .
V: TRBV6-1
DNA: TGTGCCAGCAAGGGCGGGACAGGGGTGTCACCCCTCCACTTT
CDR3: CASKGGTGVSPLHF

J: TRBJ1-3
D: .
size: once
V: TRBV20-1
DNA: TGCAGTGCTAGAGACGGGGCTGGAGGAAACACCGTATATTTT
CDR3: CSARDGAGGNTVYF

J: TRBJ2-7
D: TRBD2
size: .
V: TRBV28
DNA: TGTGCCAGCAGTCTCCCACTAGCGGGAGGCCACGAGCAGTACTTC
CDR3: CASSLPLAGGHEQYF

J: TRBJ2-5
D: .
size: .
V: TRBV11-2
DNA: TGTGCCAGCAGTCGCGACGGGCCCGAGACCCAGTACTTC
CDR3: CASSRDGPETQYF

J: TRBJ1-5
D: .
size: few
V: TRBV20-1
DNA: TGCAGTGCTAGCCCCGACACCCTGGGCAATCAGCCCCAGCATTTT
CDR3: CSASPDTLGNQPQHF

J: TRBJ2-3
D: .
size: .
V: TRBV7-9
DNA: TGTGCCAGCAGCTACCTCGGGACAGATACGCAGTATTTT
CDR3: CASSYLGTDTQYF

J: TRBJ2-5
D: .
size: .
V: TRBV7-8
DNA: TGTGCCAGCAGCTTAGTAGGTGGCGAAGGAGCGAAAGAGACCCAGTACTTC
CDR3: CASSLVGGEGAKETQYF

J: TRBJ1-1
D: .
size: .
V: TRBV7-9
DNA: TGTGCCAGCAGCCTTCTAGGAGGGTTTCTGGGTACAGGCGACACTGAAGCTTTCTTT
CDR3: CASSLLGGFLGTGDTEAFF

J: TRBJ1-5
D: TRBD1
size: .
V: TRBV7-9
DNA: TGTGCCAGCAGCCCCGGGACAGGGTCCATCGATAGCAATCAGCCCCAGCATTTT
CDR3: CASSPGTGSIDSNQPQHF

J: TRBJ1-5
D: .
size: .
V: TRBV2
DNA: TGTGCCAGCATGAGGGATCTCTATAGCAATCAGCCCCAGCATTTT
CDR3: CASMRDLYSNQPQHF

J: TRBJ1-5
D: TRBD1
size: .
V: TRBV6-1
DNA: TGTGCCAGCAGAAAGACAGGGGATTATAGCAATCAGCCCCAGCATTTT
CDR3: CASRKTGDYSNQPQHF

J: TRBJ2-6
D: .
size: few
V: TRBV6-5
DNA: TGTGCCAGCAGTTACTCGGGGGGGCCTGGGGCCAACGTCCTGACTTTC
CDR3: CASSYSGGPGANVLTF

J: TRBJ2-2
D: TRBD1
size: .
V: TRBV6-1
DNA: TGTGCCAGCAGTCCGCGACAGGGGCTCACCGGGGAGCTGTTTTTT
CDR3: CASSPRQGLTGELFF

J: TRBJ2-5
D: TRBD2
size: .
V: TRBV7-2
DNA: TGTGCCAGCAGCCGCGCTAGCGGGAGTGGGGAGACCCAGTACTTC
CDR3: CASSRASGSGETQYF

J: TRBJ2-3
D: TRBD2
size: .
V: TRBV4-3
DNA: TGCGCCAGCAGCCAAGACCAGCGGGGGGATACGCAGTATTTT
CDR3: CASSQDQRGDTQYF

J: TRBJ1-5
D: .
size: .
V: TRBV28
DNA: TGTGCCAGCAGCCCCCCTACCCTCTCCGGGGGTTATAGCAATCAGCCCCAGCATTTT
CDR3: CASSPPTLSGGYSNQPQHF

J: TRBJ2-7
D: .
size: .
V: TRBV5-4
DNA: TGTGCCAGCAGCTTAGAGGGGCCTGGGTACGAGCAGTACTTC
CDR3: CASSLEGPGYEQYF

J: TRBJ2-7
D: TRBD1
size: .
V: TRBV18
DNA: TGTGCCAGCTCCCCAGGGGCACAGGGGTTCTACGAGCAGTACTTC
CDR3: CASSPGAQGFYEQYF

J: TRBJ1-2
D: .
size: few
V: TRBV18
DNA: TGTGCCAGCTCACAACTCCCCGGGGATGGCTACACCTTC
CDR3: CASSQLPGDGYTF

J: TRBJ2-1
D: TRBD1
size: .
V: TRBV2
DNA: TGTGCCAGCAGTGGTCGGGACAGGGGTTACAATGAGCAGTTCTTC
CDR3: CASSGRDRGYNEQFF

J: TRBJ1-6
D: TRBD1
size: few
V: TRBV7-9
DNA: TGTGCCAGCAGCCAAACAGGGGGCCGGTCACCCCTCCACTTT
CDR3: CASSQTGGRSPLHF

J: TRBJ2-2
D: .
size: .
V: TRBV6-1
DNA: TGTGCCAGCAGTCACCGTCGGGCGGGACCCACCGGGGAGCTGTTTTTT
CDR3: CASSHRRAGPTGELFF

J: TRBJ2-7
D: TRBD2
size: .
V: TRBV10-3
DNA: TGTGCCGTCTTGGGGCTAGCGGGGAACCATTCCTACGAGCAGTACTTC
CDR3: CAVLGLAGNHSYEQYF

J: TRBJ1-4
D: .
size: .
V: TRBV27
DNA: TGTGCCAGCCGAAGGGGGACTAATGAAAAACTGTTTTTT
CDR3: CASRRGTNEKLFF

J: TRBJ2-3
D: TRBD1
size: few
V: TRBV6-4
DNA: TGTGCCAGCCGTTTATCCGGGACAGACACAGATACGCAGTATTTT
CDR3: CASRLSGTDTDTQYF

J: TRBJ2-1
D: .
size: .
V: TRBV7-6
DNA: TGTGCCAGCAGCTTAGATGTGACAGCCTACAATGAGCAGTTCTTC
CDR3: CASSLDVTAYNEQFF

J: TRBJ2-6
D: TRBD1
size: few
V: TRBV2
DNA: TGTGCCAGCCTAGGGACAGGGCCGCCCTCTGGGGCCAACGTCCTGACTTTC
CDR3: CASLGTGPPSGANVLTF

J: TRBJ1-1
D: .
size: .
V: TRBV6-2/TRBV6-3
DNA: TGTGCCAGCAGATTGACAGCGTTGAACACTGAAGCTTTCTTT
CDR3: CASRLTALNTEAFF

J: TRBJ2-7
D: .
size: few
V: TRBV10-3
DNA: TGTGCCATCACTGGAGCAGGCTACGAGCAGTACTTC
CDR3: CAITGAGYEQYF

J: TRBJ2-7
D: TRBD1
size: few
V: TRBV6-2/TRBV6-3
DNA: TGTGCCAGCATGGACAGGAAGTGGGAGCAGTACTTC
CDR3: CASMDRKWEQYF

J: TRBJ2-7
D: .
size: .
V: TRBV6-1
DNA: TGTGCCAGCGGTCGAGGGGTACACGAGCAGTACTTC
CDR3: CASGRGVHEQYF

J: TRBJ1-1
D: .
size: .
V: TRBV6-5
DNA: TGTGCCAGCAGTTTAATTGAGGGCCTCGAAGCTTTCTTT
CDR3: CASSLIEGLEAFF

J: TRBJ2-2
D: TRBD2
size: .
V: TRBV10-3
DNA: TGTGCCAGTAGCGGGAGGGTCGGTGGCACCGGGGAGCTGTTTTTT
CDR3: CASSGRVGGTGELFF

J: TRBJ1-5
D: TRBD1
size: few
V: TRBV28
DNA: TGTGCCAGCAGTGATAGTTCGGACAGGAATCAGCCCCAGCATTTT
CDR3: CASSDSSDRNQPQHF

J: TRBJ1-2
D: .
size: .
V: TRBV4-2
DNA: TGTGCCAGCAGCCAAGATCGCCGGCTCCAGGGAGATTATGGCTACACCTTC
CDR3: CASSQDRRLQGDYGYTF

J: TRBJ1-1
D: .
size: .
V: TRBV5-4
DNA: TGTGCCAGCAGCCCGGAGGTCGGGGAACGTCCAGGAGTCAAAGCTTTCTTT
CDR3: CASSPEVGERPGVKAFF

J: TRBJ1-2
D: .
size: .
V: TRBV2
DNA: TGTGCCAGTAGGGAGTTTGGATCATCAAACTATGGCTACACCTTC
CDR3: CASREFGSSNYGYTF

J: TRBJ2-2
D: .
size: few
V: TRBV28
DNA: TGTGCCAGCAGGACCGGGGCTGACACCGGGGAGCTGTTTTTT
CDR3: CASRTGADTGELFF

J: TRBJ1-1
D: TRBD1
size: few
V: TRBV6-1
DNA: TGTGCCAGCAGACCCTGGACAGGGACTGAAGCTTTCTTT
CDR3: CASRPWTGTEAFF

J: TRBJ1-1
D: .
size: .
V: TRBV7-2
DNA: TGTGCCAGCAGCTCCGACAGGAACACTGAAGCTTTCTTT
CDR3: CASSSDRNTEAFF

J: TRBJ1-5
D: TRBD1
size: medium-sized
V: TRBV6-1
DNA: TGTGCCAGCAGTCCCCAATCATACGACAGGGGGTATCAGCCCCAGCATTTT
CDR3: CASSPQSYDRGYQPQHF

J: TRBJ2-1
D: .
size: .
V: TRBV12-3/TRBV12-4
DNA: TGTGCCAGCAGTTTAGACGACTGGACCTATGAGCAGTTCTTC
CDR3: CASSLDDWTYEQFF

J: TRBJ2-7
D: .
size: .
V: TRBV21-1
DNA: TGTGCCAGCAGCAAGCCTCTGACCGGGACGACACAGCAGTACTTC
CDR3: CASSKPLTGTTQQYF

J: TRBJ1-2
D: .
size: few
V: TRBV18
DNA: TGTGCCAGCTCACCACTCGACAGCTATGGCTACACCTTC
CDR3: CASSPLDSYGYTF

J: TRBJ1-2
D: TRBD1
size: few
V: TRBV28
DNA: TGTGCCAGCAGTCTCATAGGGACAGGGGGTCTTGGCTACACCTTC
CDR3: CASSLIGTGGLGYTF

J: TRBJ1-3
D: .
size: .
V: TRBV28
DNA: TGTGCCAGCAGTTTATTGATGTCAGGCCCAGGAAACACCATATATTTT
CDR3: CASSLLMSGPGNTIYF

J: TRBJ1-1
D: TRBD1
size: .
V: TRBV5-1
DNA: TGCGCCAGCAGCTTCCTCACAGGGGACACTGAAGCTTTCTTT
CDR3: CASSFLTGDTEAFF

J: TRBJ2-7
D: .
size: .
V: TRBV6-5
DNA: TGTGCCAGCAGTTCGTCCAGGGATTCGCGGTACTTC
CDR3: CASSSSRDSRYF

J: TRBJ2-3
D: TRBD2
size: few
V: TRBV7-2
DNA: TGTGCCAGCAGCTTGTACGGGGGGGATACGCAGTATTTT
CDR3: CASSLYGGDTQYF